A selection of T cell receptor beta chains follows, all from one sample in a study of T cell repertoires in cytomegalovirus infection. Each CDR3 protein gets one entry after TCRdb re-called the reads with MiXCR. The sample has approximately 590,000 distinct CDR3 sequences; roughly 43% are singletons. The antigens of these receptors remain unknown. Sequenced material: cultured PBMCs, taken from culture after CMV antigen stimulation. Receptor source: a human donor in good health (CMV status not recorded). Some clones in this sample may be carry-over from other donors' samples. Each CDR3 is given with its conserved first and last residue. The D gene is left open where the match is weak. Expanded clones are given a class, and other clones once, few, many or no size at all.

cdr3_aa | cdr3_nt | v_call | cdr3_length | d_call | j_call | clone_size
CASTPGGAGNTIYF | TGTGCCAGCACCCCAGGGGGCGCCGGAAACACCATATATTTT | TRBV7-2 | 14 | TRBD1 | TRBJ1-3 | NA
CASSIFGNLYEQYF | TGTGCCAGCAGCATCTTTGGGAACCTCTACGAGCAGTACTTC | TRBV6-2/TRBV6-3 | 14 | NA | TRBJ2-7 | few
CASNGREGLAYEQYF | TGTGCCAGCAATGGGCGGGAGGGTCTTGCCTACGAGCAGTACTTC | TRBV7-2 | 15 | TRBD2 | TRBJ2-7 | few
CASSLPGWTRQTYEQYF | TGTGCCAGCAGTTTACCGGGCTGGACAAGACAGACCTACGAGCAGTACTTC | TRBV28 | 17 | NA | TRBJ2-7 | few
CASSQTGTFADTQYF | TGTGCCAGCAGTCAGACAGGGACCTTTGCAGATACGCAGTATTTT | TRBV27 | 15 | TRBD1 | TRBJ2-3 | many
CASSAGPSGETQYF | TGTGCCAGCAGCGCGGGACCTTCAGGAGAGACCCAGTACTTC | TRBV2 | 14 | NA | TRBJ2-5 | NA
CASSSSRGPTDTQYF | TGCGCCAGCAGCTCATCAAGGGGTCCCACAGATACGCAGTATTTT | TRBV5-1 | 15 | NA | TRBJ2-3 | NA
CASSLDGGYGYTF | TGTGCCAGCAGCTTAGACGGGGGGTATGGCTACACCTTC | TRBV11-2 | 13 | NA | TRBJ1-2 | few
CASSYLDSDYEQYF | TGTGCCAGCAGTTATCTGGACAGTGACTACGAGCAGTACTTC | TRBV6-2/TRBV6-3 | 14 | NA | TRBJ2-7 | NA
CASTATGVGEAFF | TGCGCCAGCACCGCGACAGGGGTCGGTGAAGCTTTCTTT | TRBV4-3 | 13 | TRBD1 | TRBJ1-1 | few
CASSQGLAENEQFF | TGCGCCAGCAGCCAAGGGCTAGCGGAGAATGAGCAGTTCTTC | TRBV4-3 | 14 | TRBD2 | TRBJ2-1 | NA
CSAPSNQASGINEQFF | TGCAGTGCCCCTTCGAACCAGGCTAGCGGGATCAATGAGCAGTTCTTC | TRBV20-1 | 16 | TRBD2 | TRBJ2-1 | NA
CSARVGTSYNEQFF | TGCAGTGCTAGAGTAGGTACTTCCTACAATGAGCAGTTCTTC | TRBV20-1 | 14 | NA | TRBJ2-1 | few
CASSPRTGEQPQHF | TGTGCCAGCAGCCCCCGGACAGGGGAGCAGCCCCAGCATTTT | TRBV7-2 | 14 | TRBD1 | TRBJ1-5 | NA
CASRYNTVNTEAFF | TGTGCCAGCAGATATAACACAGTGAACACTGAAGCTTTCTTT | TRBV7-2 | 14 | NA | TRBJ1-1 | few
CASSPSAGSYNEQFF | TGCGCCAGCAGCCCCAGTGCAGGTTCCTACAATGAGCAGTTCTTC | TRBV4-1 | 15 | NA | TRBJ2-1 | NA
CASSLTWGVGRETQYF | TGCGCCAGCAGCCTGACGTGGGGAGTAGGCAGGGAGACCCAGTACTTC | TRBV4-1 | 16 | NA | TRBJ2-5 | NA
CSARRARWDNEQFF | TGCAGTGCTAGGCGGGCTAGGTGGGACAATGAGCAGTTCTTC | TRBV20-1 | 14 | NA | TRBJ2-1 | NA
CASSLAGKAVGPYNEQFF | TGTGCCAGCAGCTTAGCCGGAAAGGCGGTAGGCCCTTACAATGAGCAGTTCTTC | TRBV11-3 | 18 | NA | TRBJ2-1 | NA
CASRPGSSGANVLTF | TGTGCCAGCAGACCAGGGAGCTCTGGGGCCAACGTCCTGACTTTC | TRBV5-4 | 15 | NA | TRBJ2-6 | NA
CAISEGTGDGNTIYF | TGTGCCATCAGTGAGGGGACAGGAGATGGAAACACCATATATTTT | TRBV10-3 | 15 | TRBD1 | TRBJ1-3 | few
CASSRDSPQETQYF | TGTGCCAGCAGCCGGGACTCACCCCAAGAGACCCAGTACTTC | TRBV2 | 14 | NA | TRBJ2-5 | NA
CATSRQGTGTEAFF | TGTGCCACCTCAAGACAGGGAACGGGCACTGAAGCTTTCTTT | TRBV12-3/TRBV12-4 | 14 | TRBD1 | TRBJ1-1 | NA
CASSYRGTSPEQYF | TGTGCCAGCAGTTACCGAGGGACATCCCCAGAGCAGTACTTC | TRBV6-2/TRBV6-3 | 14 | NA | TRBJ2-7 | NA
CASSLGRYRNTEAFF | TGTGCCAGCAGCTTAGGACGGTACCGAAACACTGAAGCTTTCTTT | TRBV7-2 | 15 | NA | TRBJ1-1 | NA
CSARVVAGQPQHF | TGCAGTGCTAGAGTGGTAGCTGGGCAGCCCCAGCATTTT | TRBV20-1 | 13 | NA | TRBJ1-5 | NA
CASRSEYSGGGETQYF | TGTGCCAGCAGAAGTGAATATAGCGGGGGCGGAGAGACCCAGTACTTC | TRBV12-3/TRBV12-4 | 16 | TRBD2 | TRBJ2-5 | NA
CASSTQTSSYEQYF | TGTGCCAGCAGCACTCAGACTAGCTCCTACGAGCAGTACTTC | TRBV7-2 | 14 | NA | TRBJ2-7 | NA
CASSLGANGYTF | TGTGCCAGCAGTTTGGGGGCGAATGGCTACACCTTC | TRBV28 | 12 | NA | TRBJ1-2 | few
CASSILLAGPPDTQYF | TGTGCCAGTAGTATCCTCCTAGCGGGACCCCCAGATACGCAGTATTTT | TRBV19 | 16 | TRBD2 | TRBJ2-3 | few
CASSIDLGGSGIYNEQFF | TGTGCCAGTAGTATAGATCTTGGGGGAAGCGGAATCTACAATGAGCAGTTCTTC | TRBV19 | 18 | NA | TRBJ2-1 | many
CASSFQTGGYSYEQYF | TGTGCCAGCAGTTTTCAGACAGGGGGTTACTCCTACGAGCAGTACTTC | TRBV28 | 16 | TRBD1 | TRBJ2-7 | NA
CASSPGTVAGETQYF | TGTGCCAGCAGCCCGGGGACTGTGGCAGGAGAGACCCAGTACTTC | TRBV7-2 | 15 | NA | TRBJ2-5 | many
CASSLGQGLGEQYF | TGTGCCAGCAGTTTGGGACAGGGTTTAGGCGAGCAGTACTTC | TRBV27 | 14 | TRBD1 | TRBJ2-7 | NA
CASTSADISNQPQHF | TGCGCCAGCACATCGGCAGATATTAGCAATCAGCCCCAGCATTTT | TRBV23-1 | 15 | NA | TRBJ1-5 | NA
CASDSRGSGGPSNEQFF | TGCGCCAGCGATTCCCGGGGGTCTGGGGGGCCGTCTAATGAGCAGTTCTTC | TRBV5-1 | 17 | NA | TRBJ2-1 | once
CSASTWEKVNEQFF | TGCAGTGCTAGTACGTGGGAGAAAGTAAATGAGCAGTTCTTC | TRBV20-1 | 14 | NA | TRBJ2-1 | NA
CASSLTPPRDWWSLYEQYF | TGTGCCAGCAGCTTGACCCCCCCCAGGGACTGGTGGTCCCTCTACGAGCAGTACTTC | TRBV11-3 | 19 | NA | TRBJ2-7 | NA
CSVVPGRGNYNEQFF | TGCAGCGTTGTACCCGGGAGGGGAAATTACAATGAGCAGTTCTTC | TRBV29-1 | 15 | TRBD2 | TRBJ2-1 | NA
CASSLEGVQETQYF | TGTGCCAGCAGCTTAGAGGGAGTCCAAGAGACCCAGTACTTC | TRBV7-2 | 14 | NA | TRBJ2-5 | NA
CASSYQQGALQPQHF | TGTGCCAGCAGCTATCAACAGGGGGCTCTGCAGCCCCAGCATTTT | TRBV7-2 | 15 | TRBD1 | TRBJ1-5 | NA
CASSHAGNTGELFF | TGCGCCAGCAGCCATGCAGGGAACACCGGGGAGCTGTTTTTT | TRBV4-1 | 14 | NA | TRBJ2-2 | NA